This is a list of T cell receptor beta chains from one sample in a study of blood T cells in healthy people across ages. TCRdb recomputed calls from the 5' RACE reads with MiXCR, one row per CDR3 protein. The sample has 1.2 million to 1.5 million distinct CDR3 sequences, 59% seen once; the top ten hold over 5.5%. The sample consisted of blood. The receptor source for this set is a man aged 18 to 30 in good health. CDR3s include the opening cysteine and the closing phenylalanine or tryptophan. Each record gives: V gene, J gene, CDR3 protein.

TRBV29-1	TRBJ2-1	CSVETSGVIGNEQFF
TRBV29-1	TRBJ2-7	CSARGNSYEQYF
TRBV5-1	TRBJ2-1	CASSLVRTAYNEQFF
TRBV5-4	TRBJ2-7	CASRAGTSPYEQYF
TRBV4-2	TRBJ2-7	CASSQAPGEGPGGQYF
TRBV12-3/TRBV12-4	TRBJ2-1	CASSSRKLSYNEQFF
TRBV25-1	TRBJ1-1	CASSDGVNTEAFF
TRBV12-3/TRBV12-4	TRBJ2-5	CASSGQEGGKETQYF
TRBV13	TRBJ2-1	CASSFAGSEQFF
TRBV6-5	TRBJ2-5	CASSQVRGWGTQYF
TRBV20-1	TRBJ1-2	CSARAFGLEGYTF
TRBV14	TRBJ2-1	CASSPDRGEQFF
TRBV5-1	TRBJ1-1	CASSSGSGTAFF
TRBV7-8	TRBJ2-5	CASSLAPGLQETQYF
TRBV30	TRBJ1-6	CAWSEGQGNSPLHF
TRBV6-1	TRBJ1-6	CASSITGLSSYNSPLHF
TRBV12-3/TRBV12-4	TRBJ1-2	CASSPKTSYYGYTF
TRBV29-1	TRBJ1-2	CSVETMGYGTAYGYTF
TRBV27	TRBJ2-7	CASSSPTGALYEQYF
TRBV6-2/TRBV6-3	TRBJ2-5	CASSYPTEGGEQYF
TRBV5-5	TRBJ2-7	CASSSRDSYREQYF
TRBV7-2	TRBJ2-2	CASSSERNTGELFF
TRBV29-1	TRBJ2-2	CSVAIDSNTGELFF
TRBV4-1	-	CASSQDQLAEIEQYF
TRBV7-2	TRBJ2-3	CASCTVAGPPDTQYF
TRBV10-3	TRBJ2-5	CAISESRRLAEETQYF
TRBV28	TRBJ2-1	CASSLGVLGQFF
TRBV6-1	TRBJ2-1	CASRDRGGLQFNEQFF
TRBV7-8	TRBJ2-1	CASSRGRQGAAGSNEQFF
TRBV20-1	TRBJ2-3	CSTGVNTDTQYF